This TCR beta chain was identified during a study of OX40 agonist ivuxolimab in advanced cancers. Study background: A history of anti-PD-1, anti-PD-L1 or anti-CTLA-4 therapy was acceptable, and over 30% had some.

V was shortened by 2 bases and J by 2 bases, with 6 bases between the two germline ends. Germline loops: CDR1 SEHNR, CDR2 FQNEAQ (reference sequence). This CDR3 comprises 13 residues. As for this clone: Other nucleotide sequences in the sample specify the same CDR3.

Profiling relied on immunoSEQ multiplex PCR, and the TCRdb table lists in-frame clones only, not all of them. Here the sample spans 55,000 to 75,000 clones, 87% being singletons. The input for sequencing was CD4+ or CD8+ T cells sorted from blood, taken in a trial of the OX40 agonist ivuxolimab. The receptor comes from an adult with an advanced solid tumor such as melanoma, head and neck, liver or kidney cancer. V gene TRBV7-9 combines with J gene TRBJ2-5, with D unclear. In DNA, the CDR3 is TGTGCCAGCAGCTTAAAACTTCAAGAGACCCAGTACTTC. Translated: CASSLKLQETQYF.